This record concerns one T cell receptor (beta chain) sequence. Its antigen is unknown. The data belong to a study of cytomegalovirus exposure and HLA in healthy donors. Study outcomes and limitations: Many donors shared some public TCRs, even though most TCR sequences were rare.

Assay: immunoSEQ multiplex PCR; the TCRdb copy retains only in-frame clones and omits some. The sample contains about 200,000 clones, about nine tenths of which appear only once. Source material: PBMCs. This TCR was recovered from a woman under 30 in good health and CMV-seropositive.

As DNA, the CDR3 is TGCGCCAGCAGCCAAGTAGGGTCTAGCGAGTTCTTC. Translating it yields CASSQVGSSEFF. The chain employs TRBV4-1 and TRBJ2-1, with D perhaps matching TRBD2 (6 bases). The CDR3 contains 12 residues. Germline lookup yields CDR1 MGHRA and CDR2 YSYEKL. V lost 1 base to trimming and J lost 14 bases, with 12 bases between them.